This T cell receptor (beta chain) was captured by sequencing in a study of vaccination and CD4 T cells after COVID-19. As to treatment: roughly 11-day PBMC culture with coronavirus spike peptide pools or control peptides (ViraFEST assay). Germline V lookup: CDR1 ENHRY, CDR2 SYGVKD. V was clipped by 6 bases and J by 7 bases, with 12 bases between them. CDR3 length equals 12 residues. Notes on this clonotype: Antigen: not known.

The Oncomine TCR Beta short-read assay was what sequenced the DNA obtained from cultured CD4+ T cells. TCRdb called the PCR reads again in MiXCR, with one record for every CDR3 protein. Here the sample spans roughly 11,000 distinct CDR3 sequences, 44% being singletons. The gene calls are TRBV10-3 and TRBJ1-1; D may be TRBD1 (5 bases). The sequence derives from a human donor who had recovered from COVID-19. Sequenced sample: CD4+ T cells from blood, cultured in vitro. CDR3 amino acids: CAIRRDFHEAFF. The CDR3 DNA follows: TGTGCCATCAGGCGGGACTTCCATGAAGCTTTCTTT.